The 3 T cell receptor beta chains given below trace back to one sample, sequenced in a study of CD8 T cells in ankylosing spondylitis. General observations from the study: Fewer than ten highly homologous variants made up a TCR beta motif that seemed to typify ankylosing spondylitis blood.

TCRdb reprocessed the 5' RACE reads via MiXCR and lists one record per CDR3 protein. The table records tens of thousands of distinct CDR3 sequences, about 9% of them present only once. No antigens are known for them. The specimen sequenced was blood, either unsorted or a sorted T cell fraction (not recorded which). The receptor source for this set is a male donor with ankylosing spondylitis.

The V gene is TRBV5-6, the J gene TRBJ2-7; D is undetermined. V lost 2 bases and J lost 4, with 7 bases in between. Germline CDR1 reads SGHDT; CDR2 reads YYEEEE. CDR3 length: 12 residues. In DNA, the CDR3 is TGTGCCAGCAGCTTATCCTTATACGAGCAGTACTTC. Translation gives CASSLSLYEQYF.

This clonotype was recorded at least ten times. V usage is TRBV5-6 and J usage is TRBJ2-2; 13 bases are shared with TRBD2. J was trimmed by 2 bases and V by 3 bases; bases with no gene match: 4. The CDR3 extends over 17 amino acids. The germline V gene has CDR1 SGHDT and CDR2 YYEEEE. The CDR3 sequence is CASSSGLAGPNTGELFF. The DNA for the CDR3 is TGTGCCAGCAGCTCGGGACTAGCGGGACCAAACACCGGGGAGCTGTTTTTT.

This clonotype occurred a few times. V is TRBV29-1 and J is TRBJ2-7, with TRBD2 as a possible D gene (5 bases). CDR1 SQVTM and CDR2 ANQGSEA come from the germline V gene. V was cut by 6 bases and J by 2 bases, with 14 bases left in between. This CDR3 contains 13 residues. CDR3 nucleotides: TGCAGCGTCCGAGGGCGAGGCACCTACGAGCAGTACTTC. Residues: CSVRGRGTYEQYF.